These T cell receptor beta chains were read from a single sample in a study of CD4+ T cells in melanoma. Only in-frame clones appear in the TCRdb table, and some are missing; sequencing was by immunoSEQ multiplex PCR. The table shows 110,000 to 150,000 clones, with approximately 91% occurring only once. Receptor source: a human donor with melanoma. The CDR3 runs from the conserved cysteine through the conserved F or W. The order of the fields is V gene, J gene, clone size, D gene, CDR3 protein, CDR3 DNA. D genes are given only for firm matches. Clone size appears in some rows only: once, few, many, or a class for an expanded clone.

TRBV18	TRBJ1-5	NA	NA	CASSPSENQPQHF	TGTGCCAGCTCACCATCGGAAAATCAGCCCCAGCATTTT
TRBV29-1	TRBJ2-6	once	NA	CSVYDLGSSSGANVLTF	TGCAGCGTTTATGATTTGGGGAGTAGCTCTGGGGCCAACGTCCTGACTTTC
TRBV7-6	TRBJ2-7	NA	TRBD1	CASSTGGYEQYF	TGTGCCAGCAGTACAGGGGGCTACGAGCAGTACTTC
TRBV5-6	TRBJ2-3	NA	TRBD2	CASSRTSGGMSAPAQYF	TGTGCCAGCAGCCGGACTAGCGGTGGGATGTCAGCCCCGGCGCAGTATTTT
TRBV2	TRBJ2-2	NA	TRBD2	CASRGGGRTGELFF	TGTGCCAGCAGGGGCGGGGGTCGGACCGGGGAGCTGTTTTTT
TRBV10-2	TRBJ1-2	NA	TRBD1	CASSDQQGVGYTF	TGCGCCAGCAGTGATCAACAGGGGGTAGGCTACACCTTC
TRBV18	TRBJ2-5	few	TRBD2	CASSPEPAGAQETQYF	TGTGCCAGCTCACCGGAACCAGCGGGGGCTCAAGAGACCCAGTACTTC
TRBV6-5	TRBJ2-7	NA	NA	CASSYSIGEQDHEQYF	TGTGCCAGCAGTTACTCGATAGGGGAGCAGGACCACGAGCAGTACTTC
TRBV25-1	TRBJ1-2	NA	NA	CASSDGRGYGYTF	TGTGCCAGCAGTGACGGAAGGGGGTATGGCTACACCTTC
TRBV7-8	TRBJ1-3	NA	NA	CASSGKGNLAGNTIYF	TGTGCCAGCAGCGGGAAGGGGAATCTGGCTGGAAACACCATATATTTT
TRBV18	TRBJ2-1	NA	TRBD2	CASSQQTGGYNEQFF	TGTGCCAGCTCACAGCAGACGGGGGGCTACAATGAGCAGTTCTTC
TRBV5-1	TRBJ1-1	once	NA	CASSPESLLRGNTEAFF	TGCGCCAGCAGCCCGGAGAGCTTACTCAGGGGGAACACTGAAGCTTTCTTT
TRBV19	TRBJ2-5	NA	TRBD2	CATTSGETQYF	TGTGCCACCACTAGCGGGGAGACCCAGTACTTC
TRBV10-3	TRBJ1-2	NA	NA	CATTREAFYGYTF	TGTGCCACGACCAGGGAGGCTTTCTATGGCTACACCTTC
TRBV11-2	TRBJ1-2	NA	TRBD1	CASSFDRGTSYGYTF	TGTGCCAGCAGCTTTGACAGGGGGACCAGTTATGGCTACACCTTC
TRBV9	TRBJ2-5	once	NA	CASSVEAGPRGETQYF	TGTGCCAGCAGCGTAGAGGCAGGTCCGAGGGGAGAGACCCAGTACTTC
TRBV9	TRBJ2-1	NA	NA	CASSPGGSYNEQFF	TGTGCCAGCAGCCCCGGGGGCAGCTACAATGAGCAGTTCTTC
TRBV9	TRBJ1-1	NA	TRBD1	CASSSQGAQGNTEAFF	TGTGCCAGCAGCAGTCAGGGGGCACAGGGGAACACTGAAGCTTTCTTT
TRBV5-1	TRBJ1-2	NA	TRBD1	CASSQQVTGNYGYTF	TGCGCCAGCAGCCAGCAGGTGACAGGGAACTATGGCTACACCTTC
TRBV27	TRBJ1-5	NA	TRBD1	CASSSGRDRDNQPQHF	TGTGCCAGCAGCTCCGGCCGGGACAGGGACAATCAGCCCCAGCATTTT
TRBV5-8	TRBJ2-2	few	NA	CASSFGTTNTGELFF	TGTGCCAGCAGCTTCGGGACAACGAACACCGGGGAGCTGTTTTTT
TRBV7-2	TRBJ2-4	NA	TRBD1	CASSSLDRGDIQYF	TGTGCCAGCAGCTCACTTGACAGGGGAGACATTCAGTACTTC
TRBV5-1	TRBJ2-7	NA	NA	CASRKEGSFSYEQYF	TGCGCCAGCAGAAAAGAGGGCTCTTTCTCCTACGAGCAGTACTTC
TRBV27	TRBJ1-2	NA	TRBD1	CASSSGTVADGYTF	TGTGCCAGCAGTTCGGGGACAGTTGCTGATGGCTACACCTTC
TRBV19	TRBJ1-4	NA	NA	CASGGQQNEKLFF	TGTGCCAGCGGAGGACAGCAGAATGAAAAACTGTTTTTT
TRBV9	TRBJ1-2	NA	NA	CASSSGTSHGYTF	TGTGCCAGCAGCTCCGGGACATCTCATGGCTACACCTTC
TRBV6-1	TRBJ1-2	NA	NA	CASSENQSRGYTF	TGTGCCAGCAGTGAAAACCAAAGTCGTGGCTACACCTTC
TRBV19	TRBJ1-2	NA	NA	CASSIGGSNYGYTF	TGTGCCAGTAGTATCGGGGGTTCTAACTATGGCTACACCTTC
TRBV7-4	TRBJ1-3	NA	NA	CASSPPGGSGNTIYF	TGTGCCAGCAGCCCACCGGGGGGTTCGGGAAACACCATATATTTT
TRBV10-3	TRBJ2-1	NA	TRBD2	CAISAGTSGYNEQFF	TGTGCCATCAGTGCCGGGACTAGCGGTTACAATGAGCAGTTCTTC
TRBV27	TRBJ1-5	NA	NA	CASSPTGYVSQPQHF	TGTGCCAGCAGCCCTACAGGGTACGTCAGTCAGCCCCAGCATTTT